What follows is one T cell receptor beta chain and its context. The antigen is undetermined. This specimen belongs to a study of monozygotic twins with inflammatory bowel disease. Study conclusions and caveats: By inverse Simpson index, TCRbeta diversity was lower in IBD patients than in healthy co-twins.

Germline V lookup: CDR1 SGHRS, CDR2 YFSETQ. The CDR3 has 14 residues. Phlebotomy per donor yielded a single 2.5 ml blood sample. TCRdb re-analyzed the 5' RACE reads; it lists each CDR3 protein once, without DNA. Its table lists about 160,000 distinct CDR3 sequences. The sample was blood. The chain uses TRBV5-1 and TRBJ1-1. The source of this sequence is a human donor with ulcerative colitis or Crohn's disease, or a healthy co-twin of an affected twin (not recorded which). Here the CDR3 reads CASSLGGIGTEAFF.